The next 28 T cell receptor beta chains were all read from a single sample in a study of TIL therapy for anti-PD-1-resistant metastatic lung cancer. The time point: pre-treatment sample, taken before nivolumab and TIL therapy. This was the immunoSEQ v3 assay. Profiled with immunoSEQ multiplex PCR; TCRdb holds only in-frame clones, not every one. This table holds about 15,000 clones, about 84% found once. This material consisted of blood, taken at baseline. The receptors stem from a person aged 25 to 80 with non-small cell lung cancer.

This chain uses TRBV11-3 with TRBJ1-1; tentatively, D is TRBD1 (6 bases). This CDR3 spans 14 amino acids. V was cut by 5 bases and J by 2 bases, with 12 bases left in between. In germline, CDR1 is SGHNT, CDR2 YENEEA. DNA of the CDR3: TGTGCCAGCAGCCAAGGGGGGGGTAACACTGAAGCTTTCTTT. This sequence encodes CASSQGGGNTEAFF.

The chain joins TRBV4-1 to TRBJ2-7; D uncertain. Germline values: CDR1 MGHRA, CDR2 YSYEKL. This CDR3 comprises 16 residues. Trimming stripped 0 bases from V and 0 bases from J, with 12 bases between. CDR3 region: CASSQEGPGSSYEQYF. CDR3 DNA: TGCGCCAGCAGCCAAGAGGGCCCCGGCAGCTCCTACGAGCAGTACTTC.

This clone was seen more than once but under ten times. V and J are TRBV4-1 and TRBJ1-1, with 10 positions matching TRBD1. CDR1 and CDR2 (germline): MGHRA, YSYEKL. The CDR3 covers 14 residues. J gave up 11 bases and V 1 base, and 7 bases lay outside the gene matches. The CDR3 DNA reads as TGCGCCAGCAGCCAAGGGCCGACAGGGGGCTATGCTTTCTTT. It encodes CASSQGPTGGYAFF.

This clone came up a few times. The chain couples TRBV28 to TRBJ1-6, with TRBD1 matching over 7 bases. CDR3 length: 15 amino acids. Unmatched junction bases numbered 6, after V lost 5 bases and J lost 5 bases. Germline CDR1 is MDHEN and CDR2 is SYDVKM. CDR3 bases: TGTGCCAGCAGTCCCCGACAGGGTAATAATTCACCCCTCCACTTT. Its translation: CASSPRQGNNSPLHF.

The V gene is TRBV19, the J gene TRBJ2-5; 7 nucleotides agree with TRBD1. The CDR3 covers 13 residues. The V gene's germline CDR1 is LNHDA and CDR2 SQIVND (reference sequence). V was pared by 7 bases and J by 4 bases, with 6 bases of the junction left unmatched. CDR3 bases: TGTGCCAGTAAGGAACAGGGGCGAGAGACCCAGTACTTC. This sequence encodes CASKEQGRETQYF. Variable domain in full (rest from reference TRBV19 and TRBJ2-5): DGGITQSPKYLFRKEGQNVTLSCEQNLNHDAMYWYRQDPGQGLRLIYYSQIVNDFQKGDIAEGYSVSREKKESFPLTVTSAQKNPTAFYLCASKEQGRETQYFGPGTRLLVL.

The chain uses TRBV7-9 and TRBJ1-2; no definite D call. This CDR3 is 14 amino acids long. Germline V CDR1 and CDR2: SEHNR, FQNEAQ (reference sequence). V was trimmed by 2 bases and J by 6 bases, leaving 13 bases between them. The CDR3 loop reads CASSLLRTGHGYTF. The CDR3 DNA is TGTGCCAGCAGCTTACTTAGGACGGGTCATGGCTACACCTTC.

In this sample, this clone turned up once. This rearrangement joins TRBV7-2 to TRBJ1-2; the D is unclear. Trimming pared 7 bases from V and 2 bases from J, leaving 17 bases between. CDR3 length: 15 residues. CDR1 is SGHTA and CDR2 is FQGNSA in the germline V gene. CDR3 sequence (DNA): TGTGCCAGCACCGAACCTGGGCGGGCCAACTATGGCTACACCTTC. Amino acids: CASTEPGRANYGYTF.

This chain connects TRBV6-6 to TRBJ2-7; a possible D gene is TRBD1 (5 bases). This CDR3 is 14 amino acids long. Germline CDR1 reads MNHNY; CDR2 reads SVGAGI (reference sequence). V gave up 5 bases and J gave up 3 bases, with 14 bases separating them. DNA of the CDR3: TGTGCCAGCAGTAAAGGGCAGGGCTTCTACGAGCAGTACGTC. Protein product: CASSKGQGFYEQYV.

The genes are TRBV6-6 and TRBJ1-3; D is perhaps TRBD1 (6 bases). This CDR3 has 15 amino acids. CDR1 MNHNY and CDR2 SVGAGI come from the germline V gene (reference sequence). V was pared by 7 bases and J by 2 bases, with 15 bases between. The CDR3 loop reads CASTRTDSPGNTIYF. The CDR3 DNA reads TGTGCCAGCACCAGGACAGATTCCCCTGGAAACACCATATATTTT.

This clone turned up a few times. The J gene is TRBJ1-3, the V gene TRBV28; D is unresolved. Per germline, CDR1 MDHEN and CDR2 SYDVKM. V lost 7 bases and J 3 bases, leaving 13 bases between the germline ends. The CDR3 is 14 residues long. The CDR3 is CASTRGGFGNTIYF. The CDR3 DNA reads TGTGCCAGCACCCGGGGAGGATTTGGAAACACCATATATTTT. The full variable domain, rest sourced from reference TRBV28 and TRBJ1-3, is DVKVTQSSRYLVKRTGEKVFLECVQDMDHENMFWYRQDPGLGLRLIYFSYDVKMKEKGDIPEGYSVSREKKERFSLILESASTNQTSMYLCASTRGGFGNTIYFGEGSWLTVV.

The rearrangement joins TRBV30 to TRBJ2-5, with D perhaps given as TRBD1 or TRBD2 (5 bases each). From germline, CDR1 is GTSNPN and CDR2 SVGIG (reference sequence). Trimming took 0 bases from V and 5 from J, leaving 13 bases between them. CDR3 size: 14 residues. CDR3 protein: CAWSVQGWGETQYF. The DNA for the CDR3 is TGTGCCTGGAGTGTACAAGGGTGGGGGGAGACCCAGTACTTC.

This sequence joins TRBV10-2 and TRBJ1-2; the D is unclear. With 1 base removed from V and 0 bases from J, the gap between germline ends came to 3 bases. Germline V gives CDR1 WSHSY, CDR2 SAAADI. CDR3 length equals 13 residues. The CDR3 region is CASSEWANYGYTF. DNA of the CDR3: TGCGCCAGCAGTGAGTGGGCTAACTATGGCTACACCTTC.

This sequence joins TRBV6-6 and TRBJ2-5; D gene uncertain. Germline lookup yields CDR1 MNHNY and CDR2 SVGAGI (reference sequence). The V and J ends lost 7 bases and 2 bases respectively, with 11 bases between them. The length of the CDR3 is 13 residues. DNA of the CDR3: TGTGCCAGCAATAGGAACGGTCAAGAGACCCAGTACTTC. Its translation is CASNRNGQETQYF.

The genes are TRBV14 and TRBJ1-6; possibly TRBD1 for D (5 bases). Per germline, CDR1 SGHDN and CDR2 FVKESK. Between the trimmed V and J ends, which lost 2 bases and 5 bases, there was a span of 10 bases. CDR3 length: 15 amino acids. The CDR3 loop reads CASSQIAGNNSPLHF. The CDR3 DNA follows: TGTGCCAGCAGCCAAATAGCAGGGAATAATTCACCCCTCCACTTT. Full variable domain (missing parts from reference TRBV14 and TRBJ1-6): EAGVTQFPSHSVIEKGQTVTLRCDPISGHDNLYWYRRVMGKEIKFLLHFVKESKQDESGMPNNRFLAERTGGTYSTLKVQPAELEDSGVYFCASSQIAGNNSPLHFGNGTRLTVT.

J is TRBJ2-3 and V is TRBV11-2; no definite D call. Germline CDR1 is SGHAT and CDR2 is FQNNGV. Deletions cut 0 bases from V and 9 bases from J, with 13 bases between. This CDR3 is built from 14 residues. This CDR3 is CASSLDWSKRTQYF. The CDR3 region has the DNA TGTGCCAGCAGCTTAGATTGGTCTAAGAGGACGCAGTATTTT. Supplemented by reference TRBV11-2 and TRBJ2-3, the full variable domain reads EAGVAQSPRYKIIEKRQSVAFWCNPISGHATLYWYQQILGQGPKLLIQFQNNGVVDDSQLPKDRFSAERLKGVDSTLKIQPAKLEDSAVYLCASSLDWSKRTQYFGPGTRLTVL.

This clone was seen just once. V usage is TRBV14 and J usage is TRBJ1-1; D is possibly TRBD1 (5 bases). Trimming shortened V by 2 bases and J by 11 bases, and 15 bases separated the two germline ends. Germline CDR1 and CDR2: SGHDN and FVKESK. This CDR3 has 13 residues. CDR3 sequence reads: CASSQQGYGEAFF. In DNA, the CDR3 is TGTGCCAGCAGCCAACAGGGATACGGAGAGGCTTTCTTT.

The chain uses TRBV28 and TRBJ1-4, with D perhaps matching TRBD1 (6 bases). The germline gives CDR1 MDHEN, CDR2 SYDVKM. The CDR3 is made up of 16 amino acids. V lost 6 bases, J lost 0 bases, and 14 bases lay in between. The CDR3 DNA is TGTGCCAGCAGACTAGGGAGGGGGACAACTAATGAAAAACTGTTTTTT. Encoded protein: CASRLGRGTTNEKLFF.

The V and J genes are TRBV5-8 and TRBJ2-1; D may correspond to TRBD1 or TRBD2 (5 bases each). The CDR3 is made up of 16 amino acids. Germline CDR1 SGHTS, CDR2 YDEGEE. Trimming removed 4 bases from V and 5 bases from J, with 19 bases in between. DNA for the CDR3: TGTGCCAGCAGCACCTGGGGACGGTTCATACACAATGAGCAGTTCTTC. Translation gives CASSTWGRFIHNEQFF.

This chain connects TRBV19 to TRBJ2-2; no clear D. The CDR3 contains 15 residues. With 2 bases removed from V and 8 bases from J, the gap between germline ends came to 15 bases. Germline CDR1 LNHDA, CDR2 SQIVND (reference sequence). The CDR3 region is CASSINRPPLGELFF. CDR3 in DNA: TGTGCCAGTAGTATAAACCGACCGCCCCTAGGGGAGCTGTTTTTT.

This clone was counted only a few times. The chain employs TRBV28 and TRBJ1-5; the D gene is possibly TRBD1 (5 bases). With 6 bases removed from V and 5 bases from J, the gap between germline ends came to 14 bases. The CDR3 is 14 residues long. Germline V gene lookup returns CDR1 MDHEN and CDR2 SYDVKM. CDR3 nucleotide sequence: TGTGCCAGCAGCTCGGGCGGGGGACATCAGCCCCAGCATTTT. Translated, it gives CASSSGGGHQPQHF.

This chain connects TRBV6-1 to TRBJ2-1; tentatively, D is TRBD2 (6 bases). Trimming stripped 0 bases from V and 10 bases from J, with 13 bases between. CDR3 size: 14 residues. Germline values: CDR1 MNHNS, CDR2 SASEGT. CDR3 coding DNA: TGTGCCAGCAGTGAAGCAACTAGTAGCGGCGAGCAGTTCTTC. Encoded protein: CASSEATSSGEQFF.

This chain joins TRBV25-1 and TRBJ1-4, with 7 bases aligning to TRBD1. V gave up 8 bases and J gave up 5 bases; unmatched junction bases: 5. The germline gives CDR1 MGHDK, CDR2 SYGVNS. The CDR3 has 13 residues. This CDR3 is CASGGTVNEKLFF. CDR3 nucleotide sequence: TGTGCCAGCGGGGGGACAGTAAATGAAAAACTGTTTTTT.

V and J are TRBV4-2 and TRBJ1-5, with TRBD1 matching over 7 bases. Germline trimming cut 4 bases from V and 0 bases from J; bases unmatched to any gene: 3. The germline CDR1 and CDR2 sequences are LGHNA and YNFKEQ. The CDR3 has 15 amino acids. The DNA for the CDR3 is TGTGCCAGCAGCCCCCGGGACAGTAGCAATCAGCCCCAGCATTTT. Its protein is CASSPRDSSNQPQHF.

The chain recombines TRBV7-2 with TRBJ2-3; TRBD2 agrees at 9 bases. V dropped 1 base and J dropped 5; count of bases not matched to a gene: 4. The V gene's germline CDR1 is SGHTA and CDR2 FQGNSA. The CDR3 runs 15 residues. CDR3 region: CASSLVGLALDTQYF. CDR3 DNA sequence: TGTGCCAGCAGCTTAGTGGGACTAGCCTTAGATACGCAGTATTTT.

This clone was observed a single time. The rearrangement joins TRBV7-2 to TRBJ2-6; no clear D. Trimming took 4 bases from V and 2 from J, leaving 9 bases between them. The germline V gene encodes CDR1 SGHTA and CDR2 FQGNSA. The CDR3 covers 15 residues. In DNA form, the CDR3 reads TGTGCCAGCAGCTCGTATAGGGCTGGGGCCAACGTCCTGACTTTC. Protein sequence: CASSSYRAGANVLTF.

This clone was counted once. The chain is built from TRBV6-6 and TRBJ1-1; the D is unclear. The CDR3 extends over 12 amino acids. The germline gives CDR1 MNHNY, CDR2 SVGAGI (reference sequence). Trimming took off 6 bases at V and 3 bases at J, with 8 bases between the two ends. CDR3 region: CASRLLDTEAFF. The CDR3 region has the DNA TGTGCCAGCAGATTATTAGACACTGAAGCTTTCTTT.

The chain uses TRBV4-1 and TRBJ2-3; D is unresolved. Germline V gene lookup returns CDR1 MGHRA and CDR2 YSYEKL. The ends were cut back, 1 base at V and 4 bases at J, with 6 bases in the middle. This CDR3 spans 13 amino acids. The CDR3 region has the DNA TGCGCCAGCAGCCAAGTCAATTCAGATACGCAGTATTTT. This encodes CASSQVNSDTQYF.

This clone was counted a single time. The chain uses TRBV5-7 and TRBJ2-7; TRBD2 agrees at 9 bases. TRBV5-7 is known as an ORF, though its function is uncertain. Trimming at V came to 5 bases and at J to 0 bases, leaving 6 bases not matched to a gene. The CDR3 runs 15 residues. CDR3 bases: TGTGCCAGCAGATCGGGACTAGCAAGCTCCTACGAGCAGTACGTC. It yields the protein CASRSGLASSYEQYV.